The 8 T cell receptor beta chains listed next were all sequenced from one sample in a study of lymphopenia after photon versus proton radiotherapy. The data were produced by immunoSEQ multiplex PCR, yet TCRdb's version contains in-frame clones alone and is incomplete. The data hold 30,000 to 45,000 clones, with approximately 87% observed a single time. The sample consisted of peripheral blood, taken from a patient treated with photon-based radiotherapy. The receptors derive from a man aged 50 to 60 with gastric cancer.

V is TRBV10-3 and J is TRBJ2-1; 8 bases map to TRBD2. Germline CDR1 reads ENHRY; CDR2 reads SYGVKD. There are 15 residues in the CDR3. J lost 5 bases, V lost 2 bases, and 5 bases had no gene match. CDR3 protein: CAISERLAGDNEQFF. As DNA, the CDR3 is TGTGCCATCAGTGAGAGGCTAGCGGGTGACAATGAGCAGTTCTTC.

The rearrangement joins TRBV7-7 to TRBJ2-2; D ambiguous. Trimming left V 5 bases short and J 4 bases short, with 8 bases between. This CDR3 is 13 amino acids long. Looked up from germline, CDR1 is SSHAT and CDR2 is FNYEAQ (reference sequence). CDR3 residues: CASSASITGELFF. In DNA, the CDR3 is TGTGCCAGCAGCGCCAGTATCACCGGGGAGCTGTTTTTT.

CDR3 coding DNA: TGTGCCAGTAGTCCCGGACCCTCGGGCACAGATACGCAGTATTTT. Translated: CASSPGPSGTDTQYF. The gene calls are TRBV19 and TRBJ2-3; D call uncertain. The CDR3 runs to 15 residues. Trimming cost V 5 bases and J 1 base, with 13 bases left between them. CDR1 and CDR2 from the germline V gene are LNHDA and SQIVND (reference sequence).

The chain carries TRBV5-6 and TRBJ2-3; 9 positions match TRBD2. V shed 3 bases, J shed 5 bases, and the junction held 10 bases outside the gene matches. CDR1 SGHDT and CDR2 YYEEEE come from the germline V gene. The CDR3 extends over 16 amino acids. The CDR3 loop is CASSSGLAGWRDTQYF. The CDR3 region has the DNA TGTGCCAGCAGCTCGGGGCTAGCGGGATGGCGAGATACGCAGTATTTT.

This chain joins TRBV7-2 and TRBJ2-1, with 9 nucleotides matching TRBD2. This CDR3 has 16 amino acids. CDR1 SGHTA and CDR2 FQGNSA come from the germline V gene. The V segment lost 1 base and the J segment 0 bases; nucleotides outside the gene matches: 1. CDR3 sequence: CASSLGSGSSYNEQFF. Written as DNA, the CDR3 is TGTGCCAGCAGCTTAGGTAGCGGGAGCTCCTACAATGAGCAGTTCTTC.

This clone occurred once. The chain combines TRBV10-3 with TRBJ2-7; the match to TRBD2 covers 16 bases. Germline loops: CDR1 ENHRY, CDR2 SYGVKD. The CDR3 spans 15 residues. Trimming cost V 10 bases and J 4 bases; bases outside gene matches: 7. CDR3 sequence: CATRGTSGRAYEQYF. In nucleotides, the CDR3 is TGTGCCACCAGGGGGACTAGCGGGAGGGCATACGAGCAGTACTTC.

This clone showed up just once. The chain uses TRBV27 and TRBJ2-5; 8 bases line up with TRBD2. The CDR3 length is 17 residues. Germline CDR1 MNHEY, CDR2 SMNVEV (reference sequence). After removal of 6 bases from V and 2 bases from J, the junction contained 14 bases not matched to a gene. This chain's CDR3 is CASSSRAVTSAQETQYF. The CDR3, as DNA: TGTGCCAGCAGCTCGCGAGCCGTGACTAGCGCACAAGAGACCCAGTACTTC.

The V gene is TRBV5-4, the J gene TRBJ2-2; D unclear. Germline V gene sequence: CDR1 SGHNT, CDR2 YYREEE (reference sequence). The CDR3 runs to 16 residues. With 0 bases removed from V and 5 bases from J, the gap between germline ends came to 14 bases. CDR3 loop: CASSLGTSPGTGELFF. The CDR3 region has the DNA TGTGCCAGCAGCTTGGGGACCTCCCCGGGTACCGGGGAGCTGTTTTTT.